This T cell receptor (beta chain) comes out of a study of blood T cell repertoires in COVID-19. Participants had their cohort set by participant-reported clinical history. Measured with immunoSEQ multiplex PCR; TCRdb has only the in-frame clones, and not every one. The sample shows about 320,000 clones, about nine tenths of them seen only once. Trimming pared 3 bases from V and 5 bases from J, leaving 18 bases between. The CDR3 length is 16 residues. CDR1 and CDR2 from the germline V gene are SGHTA and FQGTGA. The V and J genes are TRBV7-3 and TRBJ2-3, with D possibly TRBD2 on 7 matching bases. The sequenced sample consisted of PBMCs or T cells enriched from blood (not recorded which). The clonotype comes from a woman between 18 and 29 years old who had recovered from COVID-19. CDR3 sequence (DNA): TGTGCCAGCAGCTTGGGGCGGGGGCCGGGGGTAGATACGCAGTATTTT. This sequence encodes CASSLGRGPGVDTQYF.